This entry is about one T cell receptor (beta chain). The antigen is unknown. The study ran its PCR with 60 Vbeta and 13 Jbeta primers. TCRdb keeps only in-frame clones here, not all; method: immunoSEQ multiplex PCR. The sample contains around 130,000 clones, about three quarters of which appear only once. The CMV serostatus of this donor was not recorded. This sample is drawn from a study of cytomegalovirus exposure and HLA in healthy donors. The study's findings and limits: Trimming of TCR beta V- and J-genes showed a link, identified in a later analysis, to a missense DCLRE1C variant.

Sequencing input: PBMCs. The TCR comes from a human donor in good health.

CDR3 DNA: TGTGCCAGCAGTCCTGGGACTAGCGGGAGTCGGGAGACCCAGTACTTC. It codes for CASSPGTSGSRETQYF. J is TRBJ2-5 and V is TRBV2, with 14 bases matching TRBD2. V trimming: 5 bases; J trimming: 5 bases; junction bases outside the gene matches: 7. Germline CDR1 SNHLY, CDR2 FYNNEI. This CDR3 spans 16 amino acids.